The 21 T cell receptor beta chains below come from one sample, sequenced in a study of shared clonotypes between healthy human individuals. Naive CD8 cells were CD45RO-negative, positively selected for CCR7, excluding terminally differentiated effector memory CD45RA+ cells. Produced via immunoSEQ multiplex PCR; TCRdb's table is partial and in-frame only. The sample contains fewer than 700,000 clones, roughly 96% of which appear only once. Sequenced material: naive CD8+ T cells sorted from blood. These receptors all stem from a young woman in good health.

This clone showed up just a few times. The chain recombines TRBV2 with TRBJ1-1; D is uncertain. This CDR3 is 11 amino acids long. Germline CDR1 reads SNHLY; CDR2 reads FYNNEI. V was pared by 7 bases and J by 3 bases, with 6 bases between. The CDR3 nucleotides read TGTGCCAGCACCGGTTACACTGAAGCTTTCTTT. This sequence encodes CASTGYTEAFF.

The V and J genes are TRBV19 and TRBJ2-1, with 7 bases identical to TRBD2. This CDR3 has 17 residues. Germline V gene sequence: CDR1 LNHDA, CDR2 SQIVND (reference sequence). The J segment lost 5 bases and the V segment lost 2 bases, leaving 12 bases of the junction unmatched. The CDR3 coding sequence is TGTGCCAGTAGTATACCCGAAGCGGGCGGGGGAGACAATGAGCAGTTCTTC. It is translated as CASSIPEAGGGDNEQFF.

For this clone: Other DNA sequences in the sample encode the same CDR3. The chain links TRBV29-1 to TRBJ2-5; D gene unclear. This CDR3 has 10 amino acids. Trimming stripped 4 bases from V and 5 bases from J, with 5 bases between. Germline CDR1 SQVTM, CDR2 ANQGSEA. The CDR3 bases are TGCAGCGTTGCTGGCGAGACCCAGTACTTC. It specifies CSVAGETQYF.

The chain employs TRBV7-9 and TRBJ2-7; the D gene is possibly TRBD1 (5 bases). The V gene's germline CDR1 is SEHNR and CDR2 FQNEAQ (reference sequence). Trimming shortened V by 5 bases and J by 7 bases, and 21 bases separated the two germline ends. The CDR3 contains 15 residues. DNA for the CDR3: TGTGCCAGCAGCCCCGAGGTCGCACAGGCAGGGGAGCAGTACTTC. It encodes CASSPEVAQAGEQYF. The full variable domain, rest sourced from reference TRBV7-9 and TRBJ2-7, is DTGVSQNPRHKITKRGQNVTFRCDPISEHNRLYWYRQTLGQGPEFLTYFQNEAQLEKSRLLSDRFSAERPKGSFSTLEIQRTEQGDSAMYLCASSPEVAQAGEQYFGPGTRLTVT.

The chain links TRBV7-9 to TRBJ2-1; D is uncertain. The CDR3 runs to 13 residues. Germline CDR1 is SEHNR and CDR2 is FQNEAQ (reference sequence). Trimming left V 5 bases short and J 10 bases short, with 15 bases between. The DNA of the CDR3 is TGTGCCAGCAGCGGTGACTCGAGTGGCGAGCAGTTCTTC. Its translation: CASSGDSSGEQFF.

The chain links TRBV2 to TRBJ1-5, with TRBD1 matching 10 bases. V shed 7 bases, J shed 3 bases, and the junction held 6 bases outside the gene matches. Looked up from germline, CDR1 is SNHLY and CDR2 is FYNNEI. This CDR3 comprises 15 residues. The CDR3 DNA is TGTGCCAGCAAGGAGGGACAGGGGAACAATCAGCCCCAGCATTTT. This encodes CASKEGQGNNQPQHF.

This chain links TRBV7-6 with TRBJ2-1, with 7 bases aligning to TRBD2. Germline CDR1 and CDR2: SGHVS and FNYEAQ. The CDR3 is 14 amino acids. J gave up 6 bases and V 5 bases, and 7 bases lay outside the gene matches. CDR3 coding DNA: TGTGCCAGCAGCGTGGCGGGAGTGGTCAATGAGCAGTTCTTC. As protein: CASSVAGVVNEQFF.

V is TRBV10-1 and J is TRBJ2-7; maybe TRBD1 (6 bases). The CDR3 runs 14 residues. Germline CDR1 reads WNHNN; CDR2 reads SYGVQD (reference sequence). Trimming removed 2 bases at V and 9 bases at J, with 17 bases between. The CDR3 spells CASSEDRIDVGQYF. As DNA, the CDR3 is TGCGCCAGCAGTGAGGACAGGATCGACGTCGGGCAGTACTTC.

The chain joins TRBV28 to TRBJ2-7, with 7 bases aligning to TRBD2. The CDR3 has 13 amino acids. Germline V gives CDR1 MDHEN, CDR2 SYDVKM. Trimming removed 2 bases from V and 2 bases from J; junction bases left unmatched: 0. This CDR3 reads CASSLGLAYEQYF. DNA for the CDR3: TGTGCCAGCAGTTTAGGACTAGCCTACGAGCAGTACTTC.

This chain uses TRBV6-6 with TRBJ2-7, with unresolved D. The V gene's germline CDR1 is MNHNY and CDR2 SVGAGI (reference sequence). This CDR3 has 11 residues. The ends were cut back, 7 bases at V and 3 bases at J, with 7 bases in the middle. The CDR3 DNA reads TGTGCCAGCAACTCTGGCTACGAGCAGTACTTC. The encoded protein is CASNSGYEQYF.

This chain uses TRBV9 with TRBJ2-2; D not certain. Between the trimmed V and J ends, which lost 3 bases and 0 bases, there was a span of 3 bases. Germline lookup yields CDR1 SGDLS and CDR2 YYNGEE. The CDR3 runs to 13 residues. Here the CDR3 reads CASSDPNTGELFF. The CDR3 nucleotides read TGTGCCAGCAGCGACCCGAACACCGGGGAGCTGTTTTTT.

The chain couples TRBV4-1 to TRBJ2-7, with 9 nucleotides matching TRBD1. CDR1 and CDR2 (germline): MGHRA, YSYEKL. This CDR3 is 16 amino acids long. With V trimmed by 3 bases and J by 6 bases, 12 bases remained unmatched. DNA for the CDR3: TGCGCCAGCAGCCACCCGGGACAGGGAGTTTTTGGCGAGCAGTACTTC. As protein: CASSHPGQGVFGEQYF.

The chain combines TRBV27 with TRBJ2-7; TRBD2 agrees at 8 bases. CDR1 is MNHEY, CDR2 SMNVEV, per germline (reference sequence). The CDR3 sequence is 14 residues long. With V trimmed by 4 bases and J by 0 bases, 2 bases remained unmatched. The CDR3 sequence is CASSSSGFSYEQYF. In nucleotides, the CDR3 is TGTGCCAGCAGTTCTAGCGGGTTCTCCTACGAGCAGTACTTC.

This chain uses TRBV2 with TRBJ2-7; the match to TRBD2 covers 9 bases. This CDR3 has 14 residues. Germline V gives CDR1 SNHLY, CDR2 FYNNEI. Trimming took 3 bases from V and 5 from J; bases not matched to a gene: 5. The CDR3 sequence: CASSDIAGVHEQYF. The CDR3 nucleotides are TGTGCCAGCAGTGATATAGCGGGAGTCCACGAGCAGTACTTC.

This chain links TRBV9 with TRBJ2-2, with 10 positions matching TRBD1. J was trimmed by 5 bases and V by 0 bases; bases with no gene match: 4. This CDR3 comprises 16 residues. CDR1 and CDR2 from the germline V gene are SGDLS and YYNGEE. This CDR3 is CASSVVGQGSTGELFF. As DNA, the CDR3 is TGTGCCAGCAGCGTAGTGGGACAGGGGAGTACCGGGGAGCTGTTTTTT.

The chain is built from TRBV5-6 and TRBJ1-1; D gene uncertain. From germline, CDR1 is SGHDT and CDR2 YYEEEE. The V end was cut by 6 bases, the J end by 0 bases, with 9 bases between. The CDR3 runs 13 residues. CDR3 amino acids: CASTAGLNTEAFF. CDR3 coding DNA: TGTGCCAGCACCGCCGGCCTGAACACTGAAGCTTTCTTT.

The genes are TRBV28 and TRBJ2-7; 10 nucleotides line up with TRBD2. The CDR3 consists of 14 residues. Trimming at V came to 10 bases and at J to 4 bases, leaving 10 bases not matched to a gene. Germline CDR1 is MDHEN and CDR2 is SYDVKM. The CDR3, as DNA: TGTGCCACACGCTTAGCGGGAGGAGGGTACGAGCAGTACTTC. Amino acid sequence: CATRLAGGGYEQYF.

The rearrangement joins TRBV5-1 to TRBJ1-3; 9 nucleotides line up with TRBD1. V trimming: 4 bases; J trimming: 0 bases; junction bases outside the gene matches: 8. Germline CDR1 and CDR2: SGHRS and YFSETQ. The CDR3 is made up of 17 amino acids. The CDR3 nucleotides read TGCGCCAGCAGCCCTTGGACAGGGGACTTCTCTGGAAACACCATATATTTT. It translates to CASSPWTGDFSGNTIYF.

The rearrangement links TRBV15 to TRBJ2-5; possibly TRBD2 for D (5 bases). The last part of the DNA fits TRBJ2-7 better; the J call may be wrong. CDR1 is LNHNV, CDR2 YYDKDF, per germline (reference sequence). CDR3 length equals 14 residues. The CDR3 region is CATSRDAGSYEQYF. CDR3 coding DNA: TGTGCCACCAGCAGAGATGCGGGTAGTTACGAGCAGTACTTC.

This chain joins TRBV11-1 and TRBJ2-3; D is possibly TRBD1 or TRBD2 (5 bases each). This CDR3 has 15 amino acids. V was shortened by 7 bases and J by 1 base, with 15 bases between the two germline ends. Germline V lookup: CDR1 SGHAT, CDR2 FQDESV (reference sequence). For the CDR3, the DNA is TGTGCCAGCACCCTATTACTAGGGGGCACAGATACGCAGTATTTT. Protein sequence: CASTLLLGGTDTQYF.

CDR3 coding DNA: TGTGCCTGGAGTCGACAGGGGGCCCCCTACACTGAAGCTTTCTTT. It translates to CAWSRQGAPYTEAFF. The chain links TRBV30 to TRBJ1-1; 10 nucleotides line up with TRBD1. Germline V CDR1 and CDR2: GTSNPN, SVGIG (reference sequence). There are 15 residues in the CDR3. The J segment lost 3 bases and the V segment lost 2 bases, leaving 6 bases of the junction unmatched.